The 17 T cell receptor beta chains presented below share a single source sample, sequenced in a study of shared clonotypes between healthy human individuals. Positively selected for CCR7, the CD45RO-negative cells used as naive CD8 cells excluded terminally differentiated effector memory CD45RA+ cells. Sequenced by immunoSEQ multiplex PCR; TCRdb stores in-frame clones only, minus some. The sample lists roughly 890,000 clones; over 90% were seen once. Specimen: naive CD8+ T cells sorted from blood. The receptors were gathered from a man aged 25 to 40 in good health.

The genes are TRBV4-1 and TRBJ2-2, with 7 bases that match TRBD1. V gave up 4 bases and J gave up 0 bases; unmatched junction bases: 8. CDR1 and CDR2 (germline): MGHRA, YSYEKL. The CDR3 has 17 residues. The CDR3 coding sequence is TGCGCCAGCAGCCCGAGACAGGGTGTTTCGAACACCGGGGAGCTGTTTTTT. Protein product: CASSPRQGVSNTGELFF.

This chain connects TRBV10-3 to TRBJ2-2; 10 nucleotides agree with TRBD1. V shed 3 bases, J shed 4 bases, and the junction held 2 bases outside the gene matches. The CDR3 contains 15 residues. Germline V gives CDR1 ENHRY, CDR2 SYGVKD. DNA for the CDR3: TGTGCCATCAGTGATCGGGACAGGGGCACCGGGGAGCTGTTTTTT. The encoded protein is CAISDRDRGTGELFF.

Note on this clone: Other DNA sequences in this sample translate to the same CDR3. V gene TRBV6-5 combines with J gene TRBJ1-1, with D perhaps TRBD1 (5 bases). Trimming shortened V by 2 bases and J by 5 bases, and 9 bases separated the two germline ends. This CDR3 has 13 amino acids. Germline CDR1 reads MNHEY; CDR2 reads SVGAGI. The CDR3 DNA follows: TGTGCCAGCAGTTACGGGGGTGGGACTGAAGCTTTCTTT. Translated, it gives CASSYGGGTEAFF.

J is TRBJ2-7 and V is TRBV5-4; D possibly corresponds to TRBD2 (5 bases). The CDR3 is made up of 14 amino acids. From germline, CDR1 is SGHNT and CDR2 YYREEE (reference sequence). Trimming took off 0 bases at V and 6 bases at J, with 13 bases between the two ends. CDR3 amino acids: CASSLGGRGREQYF. The CDR3 DNA is TGTGCCAGCAGCTTGGGAGGGAGAGGTCGCGAGCAGTACTTC.

This rearrangement joins TRBV5-5 to TRBJ2-7; D possibly uses TRBD1 or TRBD2 (5 bases each). CDR1 SGHKS and CDR2 YYEKEE come from the germline V gene (reference sequence). V was trimmed by 3 bases and J by 6 bases, leaving 19 bases between them. The CDR3 consists of 15 residues. The CDR3 DNA follows: TGTGCCAGCAGCTCACCGAGGGGTGATGGGGTCGAGCAGTACTTC. Amino acid sequence: CASSSPRGDGVEQYF.

The gene calls are TRBV7-9 and TRBJ2-5; D possibly corresponds to TRBD1 (5 bases). V shed 6 bases and J shed 4 bases, with 18 bases lying between them. This CDR3 has 15 amino acids. From germline, CDR1 is SEHNR and CDR2 FQNEAQ (reference sequence). The CDR3 loop is CASSTPRQQAETQYF. CDR3 nucleotide sequence: TGTGCCAGCAGTACCCCGCGACAGCAAGCAGAGACCCAGTACTTC.

The chain links TRBV12-2 to TRBJ2-3; the table gives TRBD2 as D, unverified against the DNA. TRBV12-2 is a listed pseudogene. The CDR3 covers 16 residues. The CDR3 DNA reads as TGTGCAAGTCGCTTAGGGACTAGCGGCTCCACAGATACGCAGTATTTT. It is translated as CASRLGTSGSTDTQYF.

The chain is built from TRBV7-8 and TRBJ2-7; 8 nucleotides agree with TRBD2. In germline, CDR1 is SGHVS, CDR2 FQNEAQ. The V segment lost 4 bases and the J segment 5 bases; nucleotides outside the gene matches: 10. This CDR3 is built from 15 residues. The CDR3 here is CASSSRGSGINEQYF. CDR3 in DNA: TGTGCCAGCAGCTCCCGCGGTAGCGGGATCAACGAGCAGTACTTC.

The V gene is TRBV19, the J gene TRBJ2-1, with TRBD2 matching over 11 bases. The CDR3 extends over 16 amino acids. Losses at the gene ends were 3 bases for V and 4 bases for J; bases not matched to a gene: 5. CDR1 is LNHDA, CDR2 SQIVND, per germline (reference sequence). CDR3 in amino acids: CASSMEGTSGYNEQFF. In DNA form, the CDR3 reads TGTGCCAGTAGTATGGAAGGGACTAGCGGTTACAATGAGCAGTTCTTC.

The J gene is TRBJ2-3, the V gene TRBV5-1; 7 bases are shared with TRBD2. Germline assignment: CDR1 SGHRS and CDR2 YFSETQ. V lost 0 bases, J lost 2 bases, and 18 bases stayed unmatched. The CDR3 loop spans 20 amino acids. CDR3 DNA sequence: TGCGCCAGCAGCTTGGCCCTCGGGCTCCCTGCTAGCGGTACCACAGATACGCAGTATTTT. Encoded protein: CASSLALGLPASGTTDTQYF.

This chain uses TRBV5-4 with TRBJ2-5; the match to TRBD1 covers 8 bases. Germline assignment: CDR1 SGHNT and CDR2 YYREEE (reference sequence). This CDR3 has 15 amino acids. J gave up 4 bases and V 3 bases, and 8 bases lay outside the gene matches. CDR3 nucleotides: TGTGCCAGCAGCTCTGGCCAGGGGGCGCGAGAGACCCAGTACTTC. Its translation is CASSSGQGARETQYF.

The rearrangement uses TRBV14 and TRBJ2-7; possible D gene TRBD1, 6 bases. Trimming took off 0 bases at V and 3 bases at J, with 9 bases between the two ends. Germline V gives CDR1 SGHDN, CDR2 FVKESK. The CDR3 spans 14 residues. The CDR3 here is CASSQENRVYEQYF. Written as DNA, the CDR3 is TGTGCCAGCAGCCAAGAGAACAGGGTCTACGAGCAGTACTTC.

The chain is built from TRBV19 and TRBJ1-2; possible D gene TRBD1, 5 bases. The CDR3 runs 15 residues. The germline V gene has CDR1 LNHDA and CDR2 SQIVND (reference sequence). V was trimmed by 1 base and J by 5 bases, leaving 14 bases between them. In DNA form, the CDR3 reads TGTGCCAGTAGTATAGGCCCCGGGACGGCTTATGGCTACACCTTC. This encodes CASSIGPGTAYGYTF. Based on the CDR3 plus reference TRBV19 and TRBJ1-2, the full variable domain is DGGITQSPKYLFRKEGQNVTLSCEQNLNHDAMYWYRQDPGQGLRLIYYSQIVNDFQKGDIAEGYSVSREKKESFPLTVTSAQKNPTAFYLCASSIGPGTAYGYTFGSGTRLTVV.

The CDR3: CASSSGQGAYGYTF. CDR3 nucleotide sequence: TGTGCCAGCAGCTCCGGACAGGGGGCGTATGGCTACACCTTC. The rearrangement links TRBV27 to TRBJ1-2, with 11 bases aligning to TRBD1. The germline CDR1 and CDR2 sequences are MNHEY and SMNVEV (reference sequence). Trimming at V came to 6 bases and at J to 5 bases, leaving 5 bases not matched to a gene. The CDR3 length is 14 residues.

With respect to this clone: Other DNA sequences in the same sample also yield this CDR3. This rearrangement joins TRBV9 to TRBJ2-5, with 10 bases that match TRBD2. The CDR3 extends over 15 amino acids. J was trimmed by 5 bases and V by 2 bases; bases with no gene match: 6. From germline, CDR1 is SGDLS and CDR2 YYNGEE. Written as DNA, the CDR3 is TGTGCCAGCAGCGTCAGCGGGAGGGCCTCGGAGACCCAGTACTTC. The encoded protein is CASSVSGRASETQYF. Complete variable domain (other parts from reference TRBV9 and TRBJ2-5): DSGVTQTPKHLITATGQRVTLRCSPRSGDLSVYWYQQSLDQGLQFLIQYYNGEERAKGNILERFSAQQFPDLHSELNLSSLELGDSALYFCASSVSGRASETQYFGPGTRLLVL.

The V and J genes are TRBV7-2 and TRBJ1-4; 9 bases are shared with TRBD1. The germline V gene has CDR1 SGHTA and CDR2 FQGNSA. Unmatched junction bases numbered 4, after V lost 3 bases and J lost 8 bases. This CDR3 comprises 14 residues. The CDR3 DNA reads TGTGCCAGCAGCTTGGGACAGGGTAGGGAAAAACTGTTTTTT. Translated, it gives CASSLGQGREKLFF.

The J gene is TRBJ2-2, the V gene TRBV27; a weak D match, TRBD2 (5 bases). The CDR3 runs to 16 residues. Germline CDR1 is MNHEY and CDR2 is SMNVEV (reference sequence). V lost 7 bases, J lost 0 bases, and 15 bases lay in between. Here the CDR3 DNA reads TGTGCCAGCAACCATCTAGCTACTGCGAACACCGGGGAGCTGTTTTTT. Translation gives CASNHLATANTGELFF.